The 13 T cell receptor beta chains in this list originate from one sample, sequenced in a study of blood T cell repertoires in COVID-19. Data came from immunoSEQ multiplex PCR; TCRdb stores just in-frame clones and leaves some out. Here the sample spans 170,000 or so clones, 87% being singletons. Sequenced material: peripheral blood. These receptors were taken from a woman between 18 and 29 years old who had recovered from COVID-19.

This chain connects TRBV18 to TRBJ2-5; possibly TRBD2 for D (5 bases). This CDR3 is built from 14 residues. Germline V gives CDR1 KGHSH, CDR2 LQKENI. Trimming took off 2 bases at V and 5 bases at J, with 12 bases between the two ends. The CDR3 sequence: CASSPSSLRETQYF. The CDR3, as DNA: TGTGCCAGCTCACCATCTAGCTTGAGGGAGACCCAGTACTTC.

This clone was seen only once. In the same sample, other DNA sequences code for this CDR3. The rearrangement uses TRBV24-1 and TRBJ2-3; no firm D call. The CDR3 covers 12 residues. V lost 6 bases, J lost 6 bases, and 9 bases lay in between. Germline V gene data show CDR1 as KGHDR and CDR2 as SFDVKD. The CDR3, as DNA: TGTGCCACCAGTCCGACCGGGGATACGCAGTATTTT. This encodes CATSPTGDTQYF.

The chain joins TRBV4-1 to TRBJ2-1; 10 bases fit TRBD1. The CDR3 extends over 14 amino acids. In germline, CDR1 is MGHRA, CDR2 YSYEKL. V shed 4 bases, J shed 9 bases, and the junction held 6 bases outside the gene matches. CDR3 residues: CASSRGTGESEQFF. The CDR3, as DNA: TGCGCCAGCAGCCGGGGGACAGGGGAAAGTGAGCAGTTCTTC.

This clone was counted only a few times. The chain links TRBV4-1 to TRBJ2-7; D unresolved. This CDR3 is 13 amino acids long. Germline assignment: CDR1 MGHRA and CDR2 YSYEKL. The V and J ends lost 0 bases and 3 bases respectively, with 6 bases between them. The CDR3: CASSQDTSYEQYV. CDR3 bases: TGCGCCAGCAGCCAAGATACCAGCTACGAGCAGTACGTC.

The chain recombines TRBV9 with TRBJ1-2, with 9 bases matching TRBD1. The CDR3 spans 16 residues. CDR1 is SGDLS and CDR2 is YYNGEE in the germline V gene. The V segment lost 3 bases and the J segment 5 bases; nucleotides outside the gene matches: 11. The CDR3 sequence: CASSGGTGGLWYGYTF. For the CDR3, the DNA is TGTGCCAGCAGCGGGGGAACAGGGGGCTTATGGTATGGCTACACCTTC.

The sample holds one count of this clone. The chain carries TRBV9 and TRBJ1-6; D gene ambiguous. The CDR3 consists of 13 residues. The germline gives CDR1 SGDLS, CDR2 YYNGEE. Trimming removed 5 bases from V and 8 bases from J, with 11 bases in between. The DNA for the CDR3 is TGTGCCAGCAGTAGAAACAGAGATTCACCCCTCCACTTT. As protein: CASSRNRDSPLHF.

This chain uses TRBV18 with TRBJ2-2, with 8 nucleotides matching TRBD2. The V gene's germline CDR1 is KGHSH and CDR2 LQKENI. The CDR3 sequence is 18 residues long. J gave up 0 bases and V 6 bases, and 12 bases lay outside the gene matches. The CDR3 DNA follows: TGTGCCAGCTCGCCAGGACTAGCCGGAAGGTCGAACACCGGGGAGCTGTTTTTT. Its translation is CASSPGLAGRSNTGELFF.

This chain links TRBV3-1 (or the pseudogene TRBV3-2) with TRBJ1-2; D gene uncertain. Between the trimmed V and J ends, which lost 4 bases and 0 bases, there was a span of 9 bases. This CDR3 contains 14 residues. Germline V gene lookup returns CDR1 LGHDT and CDR2 YNNKEL (reference sequence). The CDR3 sequence is CASSPLRANYGYTF. CDR3 nucleotides: TGTGCCAGCAGCCCGCTTAGAGCTAACTATGGCTACACCTTC.

The chain combines TRBV3-1 (or the pseudogene TRBV3-2) with TRBJ2-3, with a tentative D call TRBD2 (6 bases). Trimming removed 2 bases at V and 5 bases at J, with 17 bases between. This CDR3 region has 16 residues. Germline V gene sequence: CDR1 LGHDT, CDR2 YNNKEL (reference sequence). CDR3 DNA sequence: TGTGCCAGCAGCCAAAGGGGCACGGGAGTTAGAGATACGCAGTATTTT. The encoded protein is CASSQRGTGVRDTQYF.

This clone occurred once. The V call is TRBV6-5, the J call TRBJ2-4; 7 bases agree with TRBD1. V lost 6 bases, J lost 7 bases, and 0 bases stayed unmatched. The CDR3 extends over 11 amino acids. The germline V gene encodes CDR1 MNHEY and CDR2 SVGAGI. CDR3 loop: CASRTGNIQYF. CDR3 DNA sequence: TGTGCCAGCAGGACAGGGAACATTCAGTACTTC.

This clone was observed a handful of times. The CDR3 nucleotides are TGCGCCAGCAGCCATACAGGGTCCTCTGGAAACACCATATATTTT. It specifies CASSHTGSSGNTIYF. This sequence joins TRBV5-1 and TRBJ1-3; tentative D call: TRBD1 (6 bases). Trimming took off 4 bases at V and 0 bases at J, with 11 bases between the two ends. The CDR3 is made up of 15 amino acids. Germline V gives CDR1 SGHRS, CDR2 YFSETQ.

The CDR3 reads CASSQVVEGSPLHF. DNA for the CDR3: TGTGCCAGCAGCCAAGTGGTTGAGGGCTCACCCCTCCACTTT. The chain links TRBV3-1 (or the pseudogene TRBV3-2) to TRBJ1-6; no reliable D call. The length of the CDR3 is 14 residues. V was cut by 1 base and J by 10 bases, with 11 bases left in between. CDR1 and CDR2 (germline): LGHDT, YNNKEL (reference sequence).

The chain joins TRBV6-5 to TRBJ2-7; D remains ambiguous. CDR3 size: 13 residues. Trimming shortened V by 0 bases and J by 3 bases, and 6 bases separated the two germline ends. Per germline, CDR1 MNHEY and CDR2 SVGAGI. DNA for the CDR3: TGTGCCAGCAGTTACTCCGCGGACTACGAGCAGTACGTC. Translated, it gives CASSYSADYEQYV.